This T cell receptor (beta chain) was obtained from a study of T cell repertoires in cytomegalovirus infection. Study-level results: There were carriers of CMV plus the relevant HLA, and cumulative public TCR beta family frequency identified them.

TCRdb recomputed calls from the reads with MiXCR, one row per CDR3 protein. The sample carries approximately 500,000 distinct CDR3 sequences, 11% recorded once. V gave up 3 bases and J gave up 3 bases, with 24 bases separating them. CDR3 length: 19 amino acids. In this sample, this clonotype turned up many times. Its target is not known. The TCR comes from a human donor in good health (CMV status not recorded). Some clones in this sample may be carry-over from other donors' samples. Sequenced: PBMCs. The chain couples TRBV12-3 or TRBV12-4 to TRBJ2-4; D may be TRBD1 (6 bases). The CDR3 bases are TGTGCCAGCAGTTTGTTCGCAGGGGCTTTTTCGTTCTACAAAAACATTCAGTACTTC. Translating it yields CASSLFAGAFSFYKNIQYF.